One and the same sample provided the 21 T cell receptor beta chains below, sequenced in a study of T-cell memory formation after mild COVID-19. TCRdb processed the 5' RACE reads anew with MiXCR; each CDR3 protein has one entry. This sample has around 82,000 distinct CDR3 sequences, with around 13% found just once. The sequencing input was PBMCs or a T cell subset sorted from them (not recorded which). The source is a man aged 18 to 30 who had mild COVID-19 (a few samples of this study predate the infection). Cell type and time point are not known.

The J gene is TRBJ2-7, the V gene TRBV5-1; D possibly corresponds to TRBD1 (5 bases). Trimming pared 0 bases from V and 0 bases from J, leaving 10 bases between. The CDR3 loop spans 15 amino acids. Germline-derived CDR1 and CDR2 are SGHRS and YFSETQ. The CDR3 nucleotides are TGCGCCAGCAGCTTGGGTACTGACAGCTCCTACGAGCAGTACTTC. This sequence encodes CASSLGTDSSYEQYF.

This clonotype was seen only a few times. The chain combines TRBV4-3 with TRBJ2-5; possible D gene TRBD1, 6 bases. Germline assignment: CDR1 LGHNA and CDR2 YSLEER. The CDR3 consists of 15 residues. The ends were cut back, 0 bases at V and 7 bases at J, with 15 bases in the middle. CDR3 amino acids: CASSQEFGGGLTQYF. The CDR3 DNA follows: TGCGCCAGCAGCCAAGAGTTCGGTGGGGGCTTGACCCAGTACTTC.

V usage is TRBV6-6 and J usage is TRBJ1-3; D gene ambiguous. V gave up 5 bases and J gave up 0 bases, with 8 bases separating them. The germline gives CDR1 MNHNY, CDR2 SVGAGI (reference sequence). This CDR3 region has 14 residues. The CDR3 DNA is TGTGCCAGCAGTCCCTCCATCTCTGGAAACACCATATATTTT. Translating it yields CASSPSISGNTIYF.

This clonotype appeared many times. The chain employs TRBV2 and TRBJ2-1; TRBD2 agrees at 8 bases. Germline V gives CDR1 SNHLY, CDR2 FYNNEI. The CDR3 covers 13 residues. V shed 7 bases and J 10 bases; nucleotides not matched to a gene: 9. The CDR3 coding sequence is TGTGCCAGCATCGGGACTAGTCAGGAGGAGCAGTTCTTC. Translation: CASIGTSQEEQFF.

The chain carries TRBV5-8 and TRBJ2-1; D not resolved. CDR1 is SGHTS, CDR2 YDEGEE, per germline. V lost 0 bases, J lost 4 bases, and 14 bases lay in between. The CDR3 totals 16 residues. The CDR3: CASSLVATLEYNEQFF. In DNA, the CDR3 is TGTGCCAGCAGCTTGGTGGCAACCCTCGAATACAATGAGCAGTTCTTC.

This clonotype was found a few times. The rearrangement uses TRBV7-6 and TRBJ2-3; TRBD2 matches at 8 bases. The germline gives CDR1 SGHVS, CDR2 FNYEAQ. After removal of 5 bases from V and 1 base from J, the junction contained 2 bases not matched to a gene. This CDR3 has 14 amino acids. The CDR3 nucleotides are TGTGCCAGCAGCAATAGCGGGGGCACAGATACGCAGTATTTT. Protein: CASSNSGGTDTQYF.

In this sample, this clonotype turned up a few times. The chain has TRBV7-8 and TRBJ2-1; D not resolved. The CDR3 is 12 amino acids. CDR1 SGHVS and CDR2 FQNEAQ come from the germline V gene. The ends were cut back, 2 bases at V and 9 bases at J, with 8 bases in the middle. The CDR3 loop is CASSLRVTEQFF. The CDR3 DNA follows: TGTGCCAGCAGCTTAAGAGTAACTGAGCAGTTCTTC.

This clonotype showed up just a few times. The V call is TRBV7-9, the J call TRBJ2-1; tentatively, D is TRBD2 (7 bases). Between the trimmed V and J ends, which lost 7 bases and 2 bases, there was a span of 12 bases. This CDR3 comprises 14 residues. Germline V gene sequence: CDR1 SEHNR, CDR2 FQNEAQ (reference sequence). The CDR3 region has the DNA TGTGCCAGCACCCTGCGGGGGCCCTACAATGAGCAGTTCTTC. Protein: CASTLRGPYNEQFF.

V usage is TRBV5-1 and J usage is TRBJ2-3; 10 bases fit TRBD2. This CDR3 has 16 residues. CDR1 is SGHRS and CDR2 is YFSETQ in the germline V gene. V trimming: 4 bases; J trimming: 4 bases; junction bases outside the gene matches: 9. The CDR3 DNA reads TGCGCCAGCAGCGACAGAGCGGGGGGGCTGGCAGATACGCAGTATTTT. This sequence encodes CASSDRAGGLADTQYF.

This clonotype was observed a handful of times. V and J are TRBV15 and TRBJ1-2, with D possibly matching TRBD1 (5 bases). Per germline, CDR1 LNHNV and CDR2 YYDKDF (reference sequence). There are 16 residues in the CDR3. Trimming stripped 0 bases from V and 3 bases from J, with 14 bases between. CDR3 residues: CATSRDRGGAHYGYTF. In DNA, the CDR3 is TGTGCCACCAGCAGAGATCGGGGAGGGGCGCACTATGGCTACACCTTC. Variable domain in full (rest from reference TRBV15 and TRBJ1-2): DAMVIQNPRYQVTQFGKPVTLSCSQTLNHNVMYWYQQKSSQAPKLLFHYYDKDFNNEADTPDNFQSRRPNTSFCFLDIRSPGLGDTAMYLCATSRDRGGAHYGYTFGSGTRLTVV.

A few counts support this clonotype. The chain joins TRBV10-2 to TRBJ2-1; D gene uncertain. The V end lost 7 bases, the J end lost 3 bases, and 10 bases lay between the germline ends. Germline CDR1 WSHSY, CDR2 SAAADI. The CDR3 totals 13 residues. The CDR3 here is CASKVGGYNEQFF. In DNA, the CDR3 is TGCGCCAGCAAAGTAGGTGGCTACAATGAGCAGTTCTTC.

This clonotype came up many times. The chain joins TRBV20-1 to TRBJ2-1; a possible D gene is TRBD2 (6 bases). CDR3 size: 16 residues. V gave up 0 bases and J gave up 4 bases, with 16 bases separating them. The germline V gene encodes CDR1 DFQATT and CDR2 SNEGSKA (reference sequence). CDR3 DNA sequence: TGCAGTGCTAGAGATTATAAGCGGGCTACTTACAATGAGCAGTTCTTC. This encodes CSARDYKRATYNEQFF.

The chain links TRBV27 to TRBJ2-3; 12 bases agree with TRBD2. The CDR3 is 16 amino acids. The trim removed 8 bases at V and 2 bases at J, leaving 8 bases unmatched. Germline V gene lookup returns CDR1 MNHEY and CDR2 SMNVEV (reference sequence). The CDR3 reads CASCPTSGGTTDTQYF. The CDR3 coding sequence is TGTGCCAGCTGTCCCACTAGCGGGGGGACCACAGATACGCAGTATTTT.

This chain connects TRBV13 to TRBJ1-2, with 7 bases identical to TRBD1. From germline, CDR1 is PRHDT and CDR2 FYEKMQ (reference sequence). Unmatched junction bases numbered 10, after V lost 5 bases and J lost 7 bases. The CDR3 is 14 amino acids. The CDR3 loop reads CASSPTEGAGGYTF. As DNA, the CDR3 is TGTGCCAGCAGCCCTACCGAGGGGGCTGGTGGCTACACCTTC.

This clonotype was detected once. The chain links TRBV5-1 to TRBJ2-4; 7 bases align to TRBD2. The germline V gene encodes CDR1 SGHRS and CDR2 YFSETQ. The CDR3 is 16 residues long. Trimming took 4 bases from V and 0 from J; bases not matched to a gene: 7. As DNA, the CDR3 is TGCGCCAGCAGCCCTGGACTAGTCGGAGCCAAAAACATTCAGTACTTC. Translated: CASSPGLVGAKNIQYF.

The chain recombines TRBV2 with TRBJ1-1; D is unclear. Trimming pared 3 bases from V and 5 bases from J, leaving 7 bases between. The CDR3 extends over 12 amino acids. Germline lookup yields CDR1 SNHLY and CDR2 FYNNEI. CDR3 in DNA: TGTGCCAGCAGTGACCCGGGGACTGAAGCTTTCTTT. Its protein product is CASSDPGTEAFF.

The chain uses TRBV7-8 and TRBJ2-7; 8 positions match TRBD2. V lost 6 bases, J lost 2 bases, and 9 bases stayed unmatched. The CDR3 spans 15 residues. CDR1 is SGHVS, CDR2 FQNEAQ, per germline. The DNA for the CDR3 is TGTGCCAGCAGGGGACGTCGCGGGGGGACCTACGAGCAGTACTTC. This sequence encodes CASRGRRGGTYEQYF.

V is TRBV12-3 or TRBV12-4 and J is TRBJ2-7; D is ambiguous. V lost 4 bases and J 4 bases, leaving 14 bases between the germline ends. The CDR3 is made up of 14 amino acids. The CDR3 here is CASSSGYSWYEQYF. The CDR3 bases are TGTGCCAGCAGTTCCGGGTACTCCTGGTACGAGCAGTACTTC.

J is TRBJ2-7 and V is TRBV5-5; 10 bases align to TRBD1. CDR3 size: 15 residues. Trimming removed 5 bases from V and 1 base from J; junction bases left unmatched: 6. Germline CDR1 reads SGHKS; CDR2 reads YYEKEE (reference sequence). In nucleotides, the CDR3 is TGTGCCAGCAGGTTAGGACAGGGGGTTTCCTACGAGCAGTACGTC. Its protein product is CASRLGQGVSYEQYV.

The chain employs TRBV6-5 and TRBJ2-2; D remains ambiguous. CDR3 length equals 14 residues. With 3 bases removed from V and 5 bases from J, the gap between germline ends came to 10 bases. Germline V lookup: CDR1 MNHEY, CDR2 SVGAGI. This CDR3 reads CASSYGVGTGELFF. The DNA for the CDR3 is TGTGCCAGCAGTTATGGGGTTGGGACCGGGGAGCTGTTTTTT.

The chain uses TRBV6-5 and TRBJ1-5; no definite D call. The CDR3 covers 14 residues. Germline loops: CDR1 MNHEY, CDR2 SVGAGI. The germline V and J ends were trimmed by 5 bases and 1 base, with 9 bases remaining between them. CDR3 nucleotides: TGTGCCAGCAGTGTAGTATACAGCAATCAGCCCCAGCATTTT. It translates to CASSVVYSNQPQHF.